This T cell receptor beta chain was observed in a study of blood T cell repertoires in COVID-19. Study in general: PBMCs, B-cell-depleted T cells, or T cells provided the cDNA or gDNA that made up the material.

The protocol was immunoSEQ multiplex PCR, while the TCRdb copy is restricted to in-frame clones and leaves out a portion. The sample records more than 300,000 clones, more than 90% being singletons. Germline loops: CDR1 LGHDT, CDR2 YNNKEL (reference sequence). V lost 2 bases, J lost 6 bases, and 7 bases stayed unmatched. The CDR3 runs 15 residues. Participant age was roughly 18 to 89 years, and participants resided in about two dozen US areas. Two negative PCRs, clearance, or symptom resolution had been documented for recovered Cohort 3 donors. The TCR sequence derives from a woman under 40 who had recovered from COVID-19. The chain employs TRBV3-1 (or the pseudogene TRBV3-2) and TRBJ2-1, with 7 positions matching TRBD2. Sequencing input: PBMCs or T cells enriched from blood (not recorded which). CDR3: CASSQLSGTTNEQFF. CDR3 sequence (DNA): TGTGCCAGCAGCCAACTTTCCGGGACTACCAATGAGCAGTTCTTC.